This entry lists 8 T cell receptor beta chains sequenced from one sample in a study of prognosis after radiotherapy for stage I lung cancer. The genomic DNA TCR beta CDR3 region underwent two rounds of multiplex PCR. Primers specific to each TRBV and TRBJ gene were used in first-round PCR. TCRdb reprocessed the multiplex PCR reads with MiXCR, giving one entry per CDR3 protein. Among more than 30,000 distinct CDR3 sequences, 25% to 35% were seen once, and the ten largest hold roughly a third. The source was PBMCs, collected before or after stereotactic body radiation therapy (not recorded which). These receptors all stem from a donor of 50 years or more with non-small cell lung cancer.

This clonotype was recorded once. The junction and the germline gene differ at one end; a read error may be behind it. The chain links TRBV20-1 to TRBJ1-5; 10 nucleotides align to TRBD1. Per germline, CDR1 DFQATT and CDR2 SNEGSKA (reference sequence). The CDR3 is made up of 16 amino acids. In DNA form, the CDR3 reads TGCAGTGCTAGAGATGGGGGACAGGGGCTGGATCAGCACCAGCATTTT. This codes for CSARDGGQGLDQHQHF.

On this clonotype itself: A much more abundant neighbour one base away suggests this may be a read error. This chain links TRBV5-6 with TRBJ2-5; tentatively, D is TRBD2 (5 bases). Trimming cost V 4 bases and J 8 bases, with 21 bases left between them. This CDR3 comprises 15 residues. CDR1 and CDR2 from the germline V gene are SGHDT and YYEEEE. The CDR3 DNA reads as TGTGCCAGCAGCCACGGTCGGGGTGAAGTCTTTACCCAGTACTTC. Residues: CASSHGRGEVFTQYF.

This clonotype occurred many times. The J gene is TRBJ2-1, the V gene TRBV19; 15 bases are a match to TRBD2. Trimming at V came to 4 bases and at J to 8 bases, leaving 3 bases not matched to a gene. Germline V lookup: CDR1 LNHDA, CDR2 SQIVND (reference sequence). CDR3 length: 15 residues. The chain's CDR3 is CASSTGLAGGDEQFF. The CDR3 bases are TGTGCCAGTAGTACCGGACTAGCGGGAGGGGATGAGCAGTTCTTC.

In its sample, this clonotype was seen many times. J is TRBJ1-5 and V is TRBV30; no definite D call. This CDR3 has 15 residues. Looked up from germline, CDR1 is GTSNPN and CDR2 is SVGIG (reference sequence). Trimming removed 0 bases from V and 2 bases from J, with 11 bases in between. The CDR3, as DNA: TGTGCCTGGAGTGTCGGGTACGGGGGCAATCAGCCCCAGCATTTT. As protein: CAWSVGYGGNQPQHF.

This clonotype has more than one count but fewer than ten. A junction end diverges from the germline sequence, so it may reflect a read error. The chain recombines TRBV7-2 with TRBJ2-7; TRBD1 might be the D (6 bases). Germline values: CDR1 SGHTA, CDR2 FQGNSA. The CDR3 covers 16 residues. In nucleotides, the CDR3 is TGTGCCAGCAGCTTCAGAATAGGGACATCACCCTACGAGCGGTACTTC. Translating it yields CASSFRIGTSPYERYF.

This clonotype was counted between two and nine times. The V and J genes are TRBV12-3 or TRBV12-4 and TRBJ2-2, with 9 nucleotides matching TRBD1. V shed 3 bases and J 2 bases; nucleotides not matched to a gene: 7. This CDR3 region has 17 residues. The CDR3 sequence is CASSFWTGAINTGELFF. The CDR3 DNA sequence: TGTGCCAGCAGTTTCTGGACAGGGGCTATAAACACCGGGGAGCTGTTTTTT.

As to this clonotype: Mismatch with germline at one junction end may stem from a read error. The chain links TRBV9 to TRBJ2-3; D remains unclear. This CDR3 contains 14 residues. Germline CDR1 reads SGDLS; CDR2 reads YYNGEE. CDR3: CASSVTVGTDTQYF. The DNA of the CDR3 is TGTGCCAGCAGCGTAACAGTGGGCACAGATACACAGTATTTT.

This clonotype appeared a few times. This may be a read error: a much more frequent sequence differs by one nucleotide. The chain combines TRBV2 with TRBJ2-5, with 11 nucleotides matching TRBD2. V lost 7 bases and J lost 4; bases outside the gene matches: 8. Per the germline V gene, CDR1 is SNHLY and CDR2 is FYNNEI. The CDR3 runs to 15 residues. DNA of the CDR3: TGTGCCAGCAACCTTGTACTAGCGGGAGTAGAGACCCAGTACTTC. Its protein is CASNLVLAGVETQYF. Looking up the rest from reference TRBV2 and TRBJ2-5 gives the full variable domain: EPEVTQTPSHQVTQMGQEVILRCVPISNHLYFYWYRQILGQKVEFLVSFYNNEISEKSEIFDDQFSVERPDGSNFTLKIRSTKLEDSAMYFCASNLVLAGVETQYFGPGTRLLVL.